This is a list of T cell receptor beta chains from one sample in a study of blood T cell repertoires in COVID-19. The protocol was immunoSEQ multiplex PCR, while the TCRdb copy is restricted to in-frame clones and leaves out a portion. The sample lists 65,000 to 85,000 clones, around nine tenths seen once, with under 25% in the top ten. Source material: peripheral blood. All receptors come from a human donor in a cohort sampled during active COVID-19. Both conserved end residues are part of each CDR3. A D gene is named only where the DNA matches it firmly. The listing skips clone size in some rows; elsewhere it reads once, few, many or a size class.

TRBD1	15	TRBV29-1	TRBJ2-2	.	CSVEWGTGFTGELFF	TGCAGCGTTGAATGGGGGACAGGGTTTACCGGGGAGCTGTTTTTT
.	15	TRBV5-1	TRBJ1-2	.	CASSLRGIENYGYTF	TGCGCCAGCAGCTTGAGAGGGATCGAGAACTATGGCTACACCTTC
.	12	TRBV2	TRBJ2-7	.	CASKRGAYEQYF	TGTGCCAGCAAAAGGGGTGCCTACGAGCAGTACTTC
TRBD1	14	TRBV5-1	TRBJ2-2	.	CASSFNRGTGELFF	TGCGCCAGCAGCTTTAACAGGGGCACCGGGGAGCTGTTTTTT
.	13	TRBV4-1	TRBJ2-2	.	CASSQGNPGELFF	TGCGCCAGCAGCCAGGGCAATCCCGGGGAGCTGTTTTTT
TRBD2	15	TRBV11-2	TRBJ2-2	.	CASGEGGSRAGELFF	TGTGCCAGCGGAGAGGGCGGGAGTCGGGCCGGGGAGCTGTTTTTT
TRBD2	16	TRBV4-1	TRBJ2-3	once	CASSQGLAGGQDTQYF	TGCGCCAGCAGCCAAGGATTAGCGGGAGGTCAAGATACGCAGTATTTT
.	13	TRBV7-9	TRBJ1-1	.	CASSLIANWGAFF	TGTGCCAGCAGCTTAATCGCCAACTGGGGCGCTTTCTTT
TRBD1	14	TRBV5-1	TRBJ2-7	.	CASSFGPTGYEQYF	TGCGCCAGCAGCTTTGGTCCGACAGGGTACGAGCAGTACTTC
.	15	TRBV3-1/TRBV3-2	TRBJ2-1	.	CASSQLGARYNEQFF	TGTGCCAGCAGCCAACTGGGAGCCCGCTACAATGAGCAGTTCTTC
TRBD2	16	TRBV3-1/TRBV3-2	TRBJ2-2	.	CASSVSGLVNTGELFF	TGTGCCAGCAGCGTCTCGGGACTAGTGAACACCGGGGAGCTGTTTTTT
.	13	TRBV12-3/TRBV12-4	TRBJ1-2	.	CASRLPGGGGYTF	TGTGCCAGCAGACTCCCTGGGGGAGGTGGCTACACCTTC
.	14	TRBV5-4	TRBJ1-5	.	CASSLSGFNQPQHF	TGTGCCAGCAGCTTGTCCGGTTTCAATCAGCCCCAGCATTTT
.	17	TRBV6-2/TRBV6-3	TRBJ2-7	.	CASSLHQTTGNSYEQYF	TGTGCCAGCAGTCTACATCAAACCACCGGGAACTCCTACGAGCAGTACTTC
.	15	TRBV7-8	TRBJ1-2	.	CASSLVAGAGYGYTF	TGTGCCAGCAGCTTAGTGGCAGGGGCAGGTTATGGCTACACCTTC
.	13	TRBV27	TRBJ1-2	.	CASSFGLRYGYTF	TGTGCCAGCAGTTTTGGACTGAGATATGGCTACACCTTC
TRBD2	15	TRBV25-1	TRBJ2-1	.	CASSFPGGPYNEQFF	TGTGCCAGCTCATTTCCGGGGGGACCCTACAATGAGCAGTTCTTC
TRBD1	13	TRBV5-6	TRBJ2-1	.	CASSYDRANEQFF	TGTGCCAGCAGCTATGACAGGGCCAATGAGCAGTTCTTC
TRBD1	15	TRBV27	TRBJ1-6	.	CASSLWDRGTSPLHF	TGTGCCAGCAGTTTATGGGACAGGGGGACTTCACCCCTCCACTTT
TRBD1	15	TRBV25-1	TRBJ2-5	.	CASSDDRGPKETQYF	TGTGCCAGCAGTGACGACAGGGGCCCGAAAGAGACCCAGTACTTC
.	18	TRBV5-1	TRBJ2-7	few	CASSFSAHHSTGTYEQYF	TGCGCCAGCAGCTTCAGTGCCCACCATTCGACAGGAACCTACGAGCAGTACTTC
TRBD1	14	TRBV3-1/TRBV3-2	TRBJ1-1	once	CASSLDRVNTEAFF	TGTGCCAGCAGCCTGGACAGGGTGAACACTGAAGCTTTCTTT
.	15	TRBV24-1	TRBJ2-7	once	CATSDRAGQDNEQYF	TGTGCCACCAGTGACCGAGCGGGCCAGGACAACGAGCAGTACTTC
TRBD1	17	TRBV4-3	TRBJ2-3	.	CASSQEEQGAITDTQYF	TGCGCCAGCAGCCAAGAAGAGCAGGGGGCCATCACAGATACGCAGTATTTT
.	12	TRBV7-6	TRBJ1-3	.	CASSLGAGLASF	TGTGCCAGCAGCTTAGGGGCAGGTTTGGCAAGTTTT
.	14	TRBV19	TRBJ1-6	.	CASSIPGSSSPFHF	TGTGCCAGTAGTATACCAGGGTCCAGTTCACCCTTCCACTTT
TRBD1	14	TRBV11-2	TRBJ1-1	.	CASSFGRGHTEAFF	TGTGCCAGCAGCTTTGGAAGGGGGCACACTGAAGCTTTCTTT
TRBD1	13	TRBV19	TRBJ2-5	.	CASSDRGQETQYF	TGTGCCAGTAGCGACAGGGGCCAAGAGACCCAGTACTTC
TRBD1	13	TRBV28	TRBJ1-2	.	CASSLGQGYGYTF	TGTGCCAGCAGTTTAGGACAGGGCTATGGCTACACCTTC
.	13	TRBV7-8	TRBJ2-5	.	CASSRQGQETQYF	TGTGCCAGCAGCCGGCAGGGCCAAGAGACCCAGTACTTC
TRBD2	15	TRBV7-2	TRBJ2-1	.	CASSLQAGDGHEQFF	TGTGCCAGCAGCTTACAAGCGGGGGACGGTCATGAGCAGTTCTTC
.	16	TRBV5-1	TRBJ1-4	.	CASSLSGKATNEKLFF	TGCGCCAGCAGCTTGAGCGGGAAGGCAACTAATGAAAAACTGTTTTTT
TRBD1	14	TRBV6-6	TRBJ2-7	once	CASRTGQGDYEQYF	TGTGCCAGCCGAACGGGACAGGGGGACTACGAGCAGTACTTC
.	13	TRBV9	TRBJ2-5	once	CASSVGDLETQYF	TGTGCCAGCAGCGTAGGGGACTTGGAGACCCAGTACTTC
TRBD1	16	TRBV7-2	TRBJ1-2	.	CASSIHSGTANYGYTF	TGTGCCAGCAGCATACATTCCGGGACAGCGAACTATGGCTACACCTTC
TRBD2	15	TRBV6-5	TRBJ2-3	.	CASRSSGAKRDTQYF	TGTGCCAGCAGGTCTAGCGGGGCTAAACGGGATACGCAGTATTTT
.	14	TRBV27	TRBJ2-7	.	CASSLGSPSYEQYF	TGTGCCAGCAGTTTGGGCAGTCCTTCCTACGAGCAGTACTTC
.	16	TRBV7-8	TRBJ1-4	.	CASSLGRGQSNEKLFF	TGTGCCAGCAGCCTCGGGCGGGGGCAAAGTAATGAAAAACTGTTTTTT
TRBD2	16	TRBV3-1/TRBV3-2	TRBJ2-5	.	CASSQRNSGGGETQYF	TGTGCCAGCAGCCAGAGGAATAGCGGGGGCGGAGAGACCCAGTACTTC
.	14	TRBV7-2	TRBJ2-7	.	CASSRTGYAYEQYF	TGTGCCAGCAGCCGCACAGGGTACGCCTACGAGCAGTACTTC
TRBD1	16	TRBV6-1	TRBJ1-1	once	CASSGDRARPNTEAFF	TGTGCCAGCAGTGGGGACAGGGCCCGACCGAACACTGAAGCTTTCTTT
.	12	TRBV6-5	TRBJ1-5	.	CATGQSDQPQHF	TGTGCCACCGGACAGAGCGATCAGCCCCAGCATTTT
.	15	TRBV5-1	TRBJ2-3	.	CASSVSGNGADTQYF	TGCGCCAGCAGTGTGTCGGGTAACGGCGCAGATACGCAGTATTTT
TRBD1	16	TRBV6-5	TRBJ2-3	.	CASSYAPQGAQDTQYF	TGTGCCAGCAGTTACGCTCCCCAGGGGGCCCAGGATACGCAGTATTTT
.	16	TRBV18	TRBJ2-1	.	CASSPGLPSSYNEQFF	TGTGCCAGCTCACCAGGACTCCCAAGCTCCTACAATGAGCAGTTCTTC
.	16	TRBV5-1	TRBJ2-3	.	CASSPDLIGSTDTQYF	TGCGCCAGCAGCCCAGACTTAATAGGGAGTACAGATACGCAGTATTTT
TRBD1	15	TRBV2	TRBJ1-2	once	CASRGGQGANYGYTF	TGTGCCAGCAGGGGGGGACAGGGTGCTAACTATGGCTACACCTTC
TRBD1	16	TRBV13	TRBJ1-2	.	CASSLIGTGGSYGYTF	TGTGCCAGCAGCTTAATAGGGACAGGGGGGTCCTATGGCTACACCTTC
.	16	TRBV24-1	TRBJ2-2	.	CATSDRNRANTGELFF	TGTGCCACCAGTGACCGAAACAGGGCTAACACCGGGGAGCTGTTTTTT
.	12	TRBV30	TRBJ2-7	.	CAWSVRLGLSNF	TGTGCCTGGAGTGTACGCCTGGGACTTTCCAACTTC
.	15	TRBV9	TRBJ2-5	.	CASSVGGPTQETQYF	TGTGCCAGCAGCGTAGGGGGCCCCACCCAAGAGACCCAGTACTTC
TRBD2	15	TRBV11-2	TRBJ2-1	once	CASITLAGGYNEQFF	TGTGCCAGCATAACACTAGCGGGGGGTTACAATGAGCAGTTCTTC